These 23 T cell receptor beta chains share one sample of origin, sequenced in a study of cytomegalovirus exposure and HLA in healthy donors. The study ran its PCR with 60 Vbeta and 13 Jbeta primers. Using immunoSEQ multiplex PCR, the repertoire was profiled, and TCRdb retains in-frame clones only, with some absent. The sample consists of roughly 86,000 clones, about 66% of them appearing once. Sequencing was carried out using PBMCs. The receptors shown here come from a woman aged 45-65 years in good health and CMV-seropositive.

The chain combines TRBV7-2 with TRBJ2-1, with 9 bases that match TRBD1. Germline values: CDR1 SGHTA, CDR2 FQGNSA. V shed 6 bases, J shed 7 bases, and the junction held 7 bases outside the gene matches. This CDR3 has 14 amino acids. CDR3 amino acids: CASSSGTGSNEQFF. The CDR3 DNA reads TGTGCCAGCAGTTCCGGGACAGGGAGTAATGAGCAGTTCTTC.

The CDR3 sequence: CASSLSGQGAYEQYF. The CDR3, as DNA: TGCGCCAGCAGCTTGTCTGGTCAGGGGGCCTACGAGCAGTACTTC. The chain couples TRBV5-1 to TRBJ2-7, with TRBD1 matching 7 bases. The junction had 6 bases not matched to a gene; V was cut back by 1 base and J by 2 bases. The CDR3 runs 15 residues. Looked up from germline, CDR1 is SGHRS and CDR2 is YFSETQ.

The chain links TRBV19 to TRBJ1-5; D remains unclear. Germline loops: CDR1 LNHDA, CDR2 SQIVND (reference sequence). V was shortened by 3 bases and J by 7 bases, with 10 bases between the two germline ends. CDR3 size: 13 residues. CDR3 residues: CASSIEGNQPQHF. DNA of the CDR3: TGTGCCAGTAGTATTGAGGGAAACCAGCCCCAGCATTTT.

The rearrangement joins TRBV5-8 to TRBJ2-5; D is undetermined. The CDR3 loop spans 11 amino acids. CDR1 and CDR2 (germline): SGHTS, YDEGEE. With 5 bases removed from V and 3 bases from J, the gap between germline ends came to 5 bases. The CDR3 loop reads CASRLEETQYF. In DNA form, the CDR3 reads TGTGCCAGCAGATTAGAAGAGACCCAGTACTTC.

The CDR3 is CASSLGTGRGDGYTF. The DNA for the CDR3 is TGTGCCAGCAGTTTAGGGACAGGGAGAGGGGATGGCTACACCTTC. The V call is TRBV28, the J call TRBJ1-2; TRBD1 aligns across 9 bases. J gave up 6 bases and V 2 bases, and 7 bases lay outside the gene matches. The CDR3 runs to 15 residues. The germline V gene has CDR1 MDHEN and CDR2 SYDVKM.

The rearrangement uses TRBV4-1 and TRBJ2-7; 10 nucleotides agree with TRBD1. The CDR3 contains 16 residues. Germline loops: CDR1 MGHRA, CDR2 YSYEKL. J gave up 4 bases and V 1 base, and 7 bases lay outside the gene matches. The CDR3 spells CASSQAWGQGKYEQYF. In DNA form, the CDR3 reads TGCGCCAGCAGCCAAGCGTGGGGACAGGGGAAATACGAGCAGTACTTC.

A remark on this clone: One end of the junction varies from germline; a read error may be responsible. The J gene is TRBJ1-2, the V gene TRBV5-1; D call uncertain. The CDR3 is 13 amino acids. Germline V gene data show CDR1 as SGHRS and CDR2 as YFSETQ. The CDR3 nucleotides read TGTGCCAGCAGCTTGAAACTCACCTATGGCTACACCTTC. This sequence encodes CASSLKLTYGYTF. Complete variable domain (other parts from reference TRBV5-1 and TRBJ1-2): KAGVTQTPRYLIKTRGQQVTLSCSPISGHRSVSWYQQTPGQGLQFLFEYFSETQRNKGNFPGRFSGRQFSNSRSEMNVSTLELGDSALYLCASSLKLTYGYTFGSGTRLTVV.

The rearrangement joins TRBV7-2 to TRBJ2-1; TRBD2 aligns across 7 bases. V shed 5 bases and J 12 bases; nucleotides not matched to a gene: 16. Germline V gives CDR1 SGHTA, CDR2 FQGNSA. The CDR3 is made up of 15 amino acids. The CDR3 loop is CASSPRSGDRGRQFF. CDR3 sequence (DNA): TGTGCCAGCAGCCCCCGGAGCGGGGACCGCGGTAGGCAGTTCTTC.

This CDR3 is CASRKERNTGELFF. The CDR3 DNA reads as TGTGCCAGCAGGAAAGAGAGGAACACCGGGGAGCTGTTTTTT. The rearrangement joins TRBV4-2 to TRBJ2-2, with no clear D. The CDR3 spans 14 residues. Germline CDR1 and CDR2: LGHNA and YNFKEQ. Deletions cut 6 bases from V and 1 base from J, with 9 bases between.

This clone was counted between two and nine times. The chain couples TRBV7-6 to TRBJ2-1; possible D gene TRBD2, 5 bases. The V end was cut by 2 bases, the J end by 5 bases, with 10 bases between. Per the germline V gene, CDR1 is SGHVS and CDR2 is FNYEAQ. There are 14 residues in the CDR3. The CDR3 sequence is CASSLLLADNEQFF. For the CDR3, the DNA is TGTGCCAGCAGCTTACTGCTAGCCGACAATGAGCAGTTCTTC.

CDR3 amino acids: CASSLELAGSEQFF. The CDR3 DNA sequence: TGTGCCAGCAGCTTGGAACTAGCGGGGAGTGAGCAGTTCTTC. J is TRBJ2-1 and V is TRBV5-6; 10 nucleotides line up with TRBD2. V trimming: 0 bases; J trimming: 9 bases; junction bases outside the gene matches: 3. The germline V gene encodes CDR1 SGHDT and CDR2 YYEEEE. The CDR3 runs 14 residues.

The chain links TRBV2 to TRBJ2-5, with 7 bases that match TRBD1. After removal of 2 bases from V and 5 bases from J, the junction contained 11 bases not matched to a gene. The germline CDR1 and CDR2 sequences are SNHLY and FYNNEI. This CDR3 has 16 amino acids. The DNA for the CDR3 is TGTGCCAGCAGTGAAATCTTCGGGTCGACAGGGGAGACCCAGTACTTC. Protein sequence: CASSEIFGSTGETQYF. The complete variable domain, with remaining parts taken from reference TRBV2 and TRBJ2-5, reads EPEVTQTPSHQVTQMGQEVILRCVPISNHLYFYWYRQILGQKVEFLVSFYNNEISEKSEIFDDQFSVERPDGSNFTLKIRSTKLEDSAMYFCASSEIFGSTGETQYFGPGTRLLVL.

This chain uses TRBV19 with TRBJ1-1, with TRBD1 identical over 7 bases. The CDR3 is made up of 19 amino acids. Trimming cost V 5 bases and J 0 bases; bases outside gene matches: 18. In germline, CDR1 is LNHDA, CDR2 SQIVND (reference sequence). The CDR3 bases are TGTGCCAGTAGTCTATTGTTTAAAAGGGGGCTTACTATGAACACTGAAGCTTTCTTT. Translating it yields CASSLLFKRGLTMNTEAFF.

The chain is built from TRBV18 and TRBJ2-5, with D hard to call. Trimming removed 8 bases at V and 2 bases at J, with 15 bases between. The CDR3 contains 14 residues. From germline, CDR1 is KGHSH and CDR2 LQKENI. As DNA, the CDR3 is TGTGCCAGCCGGGTGGCACTTCTTCAAGAGACCCAGTACTTC. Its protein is CASRVALLQETQYF.

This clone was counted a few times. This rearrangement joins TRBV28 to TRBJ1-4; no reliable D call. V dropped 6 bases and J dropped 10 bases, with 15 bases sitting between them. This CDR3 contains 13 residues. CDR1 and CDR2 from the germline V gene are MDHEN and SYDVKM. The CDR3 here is CASRSPGLGKLFF. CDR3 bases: TGTGCCAGCAGGTCACCGGGGTTGGGAAAACTGTTTTTT.

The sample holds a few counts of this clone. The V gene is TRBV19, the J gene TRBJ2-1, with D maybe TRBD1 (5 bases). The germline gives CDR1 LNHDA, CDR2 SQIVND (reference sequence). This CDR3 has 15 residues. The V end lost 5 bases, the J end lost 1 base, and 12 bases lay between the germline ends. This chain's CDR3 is CASSPQGGSYNEQFF. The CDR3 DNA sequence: TGTGCCAGTAGTCCGCAGGGCGGATCCTACAATGAGCAGTTCTTC.

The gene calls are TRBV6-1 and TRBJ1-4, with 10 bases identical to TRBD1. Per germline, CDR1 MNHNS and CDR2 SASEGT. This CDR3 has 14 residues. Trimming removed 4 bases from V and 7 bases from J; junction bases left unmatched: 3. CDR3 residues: CASSGGQGGEKLFF. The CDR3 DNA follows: TGTGCCAGCAGTGGTGGACAGGGGGGTGAAAAACTGTTTTTT.

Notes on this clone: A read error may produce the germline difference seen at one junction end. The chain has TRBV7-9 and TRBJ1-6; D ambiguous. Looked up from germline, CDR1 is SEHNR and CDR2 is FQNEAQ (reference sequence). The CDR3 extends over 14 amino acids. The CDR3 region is CSSSLLISGSPLHF. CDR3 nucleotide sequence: TGTTCCAGCAGCTTACTAATCTCGGGGTCACCCCTCCACTTT.

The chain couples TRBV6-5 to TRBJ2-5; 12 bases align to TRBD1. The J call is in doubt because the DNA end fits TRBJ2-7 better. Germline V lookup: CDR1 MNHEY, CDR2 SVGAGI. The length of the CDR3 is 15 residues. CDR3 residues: CASSYKGQGADEQYF. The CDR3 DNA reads TGTGCCAGCAGTTACAAGGGACAGGGGGCCGACGAGCAGTACTTC.

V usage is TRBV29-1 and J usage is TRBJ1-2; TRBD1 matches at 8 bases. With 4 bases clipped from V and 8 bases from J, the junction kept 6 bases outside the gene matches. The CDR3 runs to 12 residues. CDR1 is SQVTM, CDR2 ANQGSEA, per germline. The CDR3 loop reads CSVATGVRGYTF. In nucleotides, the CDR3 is TGCAGCGTTGCGACAGGGGTACGAGGCTACACCTTC. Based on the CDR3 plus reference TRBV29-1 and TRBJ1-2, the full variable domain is SAVISQKPSRDICQRGTSLTIQCQVDSQVTMMFWYRQQPGQSLTLIATANQGSEATYESGFVIDKFPISRPNLTFSTLTVSNMSPEDSSIYLCSVATGVRGYTFGSGTRLTVV.

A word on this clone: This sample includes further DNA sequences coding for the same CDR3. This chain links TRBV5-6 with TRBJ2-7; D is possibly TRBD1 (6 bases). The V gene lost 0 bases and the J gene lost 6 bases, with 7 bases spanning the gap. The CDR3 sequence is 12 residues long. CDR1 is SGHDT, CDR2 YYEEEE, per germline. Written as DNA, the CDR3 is TGTGCCAGCAGCTTGGAAGGGGGCGAGCAGTACTTC. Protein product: CASSLEGGEQYF.

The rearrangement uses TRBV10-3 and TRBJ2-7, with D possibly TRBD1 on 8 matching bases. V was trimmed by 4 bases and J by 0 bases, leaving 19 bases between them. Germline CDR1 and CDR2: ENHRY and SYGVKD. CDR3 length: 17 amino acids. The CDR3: CAISAGGGGQVSYEQYF. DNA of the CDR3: TGTGCCATCAGTGCCGGTGGGGGGGGACAGGTCTCCTACGAGCAGTACTTC.

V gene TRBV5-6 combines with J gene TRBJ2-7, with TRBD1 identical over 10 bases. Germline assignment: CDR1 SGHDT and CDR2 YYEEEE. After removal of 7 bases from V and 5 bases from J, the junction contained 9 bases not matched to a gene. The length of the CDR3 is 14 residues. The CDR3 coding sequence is TGTGCCAGCGGAACCCCGGGACAGGGGAACGAGCAGTACTTC. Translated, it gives CASGTPGQGNEQYF.